Each of the 22 T cell receptor beta chains below was sequenced from the same sample in a study of CD8 T cells in ankylosing spondylitis. TCRdb re-called the 5' RACE reads through MiXCR, storing one row per CDR3 protein. This table has 100,000 to 150,000 distinct CDR3 sequences, 7% appearing once. The sequenced sample was blood, either unsorted or a sorted T cell fraction (not recorded which). The receptors derive from a male donor with ankylosing spondylitis or in good health (not recorded which).

This clonotype was recorded many times. The CDR3 region is CASSLARTGPYNEQFF. CDR3 nucleotide sequence: TGCGCCAGCAGCTTGGCCAGGACAGGCCCATACAATGAGCAGTTCTTC. This chain joins TRBV5-1 and TRBJ2-1; 7 positions agree with TRBD1. Trimming at V came to 0 bases and at J to 4 bases, leaving 7 bases not matched to a gene. Germline V lookup: CDR1 SGHRS, CDR2 YFSETQ. This CDR3 has 16 amino acids.

This clonotype was picked up many times. This chain connects TRBV6-1 to TRBJ2-5, with a tentative D call TRBD1 (6 bases). The V gene's germline CDR1 is MNHNS and CDR2 SASEGT. The germline V and J ends were trimmed by 6 bases and 0 bases, with 14 bases remaining between them. The CDR3 extends over 15 amino acids. This CDR3 is CASREGHQYQETQYF. CDR3 nucleotides: TGTGCCAGCAGAGAGGGACACCAATACCAAGAGACCCAGTACTTC.

This clonotype came up many times. The V and J genes are TRBV20-1 and TRBJ1-4, with 10 positions matching TRBD1. The CDR3 is made up of 14 amino acids. After removal of 7 bases from V and 6 bases from J, the junction contained 8 bases not matched to a gene. Looked up from germline, CDR1 is DFQATT and CDR2 is SNEGSKA (reference sequence). The CDR3 nucleotides read TGCAGTGTTGGCCGGGGGACAGGGGATGAAAAACTGTTTTTT. It encodes CSVGRGTGDEKLFF.

Many counts were recorded for this clonotype. This chain uses TRBV5-1 with TRBJ1-2; possibly TRBD1 for D (6 bases). Germline V gene data show CDR1 as SGHRS and CDR2 as YFSETQ. The CDR3 loop spans 13 amino acids. V gave up 1 base and J gave up 8 bases, with 12 bases separating them. The CDR3 DNA reads as TGCGCCAGCAGCTTGAATGCAGGGGAAGGCTACACCTTC. This translates into CASSLNAGEGYTF. Based on the CDR3 plus reference TRBV5-1 and TRBJ1-2, the full variable domain is KAGVTQTPRYLIKTRGQQVTLSCSPISGHRSVSWYQQTPGQGLQFLFEYFSETQRNKGNFPGRFSGRQFSNSRSEMNVSTLELGDSALYLCASSLNAGEGYTFGSGTRLTVV.

There are many counts of this clonotype. The V call is TRBV5-1, the J call TRBJ2-1; D may be TRBD2 (6 bases). The CDR3 is made up of 15 amino acids. Trimming stripped 0 bases from V and 7 bases from J, with 14 bases between. The germline V gene has CDR1 SGHRS and CDR2 YFSETQ. The CDR3 reads CASSLDPGEGNEQFF. CDR3 DNA: TGCGCCAGCAGCTTGGACCCGGGAGAAGGTAATGAGCAGTTCTTC.

At least ten counts were recorded for this clonotype. This chain uses TRBV3-1 with TRBJ2-7, with 8 bases matching TRBD1. V shed 4 bases and J 2 bases; nucleotides not matched to a gene: 13. Per the germline V gene, CDR1 is LGHDT and CDR2 is YNNKEL (reference sequence). The CDR3 has 17 residues. CDR3 nucleotides: TGTGCCAGCAGCCCACCCCTAAGGACAGGGAATACCTACGAGCAGTACTTC. As protein: CASSPPLRTGNTYEQYF.

This clonotype was seen ten or more times. The J gene is TRBJ2-7, the V gene TRBV20-1; no definite D call. Trimming shortened V by 4 bases and J by 6 bases, and 16 bases separated the two germline ends. Germline V gives CDR1 DFQATT, CDR2 SNEGSKA (reference sequence). This CDR3 contains 13 residues. The CDR3 DNA is TGCAGTGCTAACATTTACAGCTGGTCCGAGCAGTACTTC. This translates into CSANIYSWSEQYF.

In its sample, this clonotype was seen many times. V gene TRBV20-1 combines with J gene TRBJ1-1, with D possibly matching TRBD1 (5 bases). CDR1 DFQATT and CDR2 SNEGSKA come from the germline V gene (reference sequence). The CDR3 runs 14 residues. V was clipped by 0 bases and J by 0 bases, with 8 bases between them. As DNA, the CDR3 is TGCAGTGCTAGAGATTTGGGGGTGAACACTGAAGCTTTCTTT. Its protein is CSARDLGVNTEAFF.

This clonotype was recorded many times. The rearrangement uses TRBV19 and TRBJ1-2; no clear D gene. The V gene lost 5 bases and the J gene lost 6 bases, with 13 bases spanning the gap. Germline-derived CDR1 and CDR2 are LNHDA and SQIVND (reference sequence). CDR3 size: 13 residues. The CDR3 reads CASSPRVGHGYTF. The DNA for the CDR3 is TGTGCCAGTAGTCCCCGCGTGGGTCATGGCTACACCTTC.

Note on this clonotype: A read error is possible here, since a much larger clone lies one base away. The chain carries TRBV29-1 and TRBJ1-2; TRBD1 matches at 7 bases. Germline values: CDR1 SQVTM, CDR2 ANQGSEA. This CDR3 spans 14 amino acids. CDR3 coding DNA: TGCAGCGTTGTAGACAGGGATCCGATCTATGGCTTCACCTTC. This codes for CSVVDRDPIYGFTF.

This clonotype occurred many times. The chain carries TRBV5-1 and TRBJ2-1, with no clear D. Germline V gives CDR1 SGHRS, CDR2 YFSETQ. Trimming left V 0 bases short and J 14 bases short, with 18 bases between. The CDR3 extends over 14 amino acids. The CDR3 is CASSLAIQSSKKFF. In nucleotides, the CDR3 is TGCGCCAGCAGCTTGGCCATTCAGTCCTCGAAGAAGTTCTTC.

V is TRBV6-6 and J is TRBJ1-2; D not resolved. Germline V CDR1 and CDR2: MNHNY, SVGAGI (reference sequence). The CDR3 is 12 amino acids. CDR3 region: CGPAGPPYGYTF. CDR3 DNA sequence: TGTGGCCCGGCGGGCCCGCCTTATGGCTACACCTTC.

This clonotype has a count of ten or more. The CDR3 DNA is TGTGCCACCAGCAGAGACGGCTCCCCGGCGGAGACCCAGTACTTC. Translation gives CATSRDGSPAETQYF. The V gene is TRBV15, the J gene TRBJ2-5; no reliable D call. V dropped 0 bases and J dropped 5 bases, with 13 bases sitting between them. The CDR3 loop spans 15 amino acids. Germline V gene sequence: CDR1 LNHNV, CDR2 YYDKDF (reference sequence).

This clonotype has a count of ten or more. The chain joins TRBV7-9 to TRBJ2-3; D is undetermined. V was cut by 5 bases and J by 2 bases, with 8 bases left in between. Germline CDR1 and CDR2: SEHNR and FQNEAQ (reference sequence). The CDR3 length is 13 residues. CDR3 residues: CASSPLITDTQYF. CDR3 in DNA: TGTGCCAGCAGCCCTCTTATCACAGATACGCAGTATTTT.

The V call is TRBV30, the J call TRBJ2-7, with 7 bases fitting TRBD1. Germline assignment: CDR1 GTSNPN and CDR2 SVGIG (reference sequence). The CDR3 totals 12 residues. Unmatched junction bases numbered 6, after V lost 1 base and J lost 9 bases. This chain's CDR3 is CAWSGPGDRQYF. The DNA for the CDR3 is TGTGCCTGGAGTGGCCCCGGGGACAGGCAGTACTTC. Combining the CDR3 with reference TRBV30 and TRBJ2-7 gives the whole variable domain SQTIHQWPATLVQPVGSPLSLECTVEGTSNPNLYWYRQAAGRGLQLLFYSVGIGQISSEVPQNLSASRPQDRQFILSSKKLLLSDSGFYLCAWSGPGDRQYFGPGTRLTVT.

The sample holds many counts of this clonotype. The chain recombines TRBV5-1 with TRBJ2-1; 9 nucleotides line up with TRBD1. CDR3 length: 15 amino acids. Losses at the gene ends were 0 bases for V and 10 bases for J; bases not matched to a gene: 8. Germline values: CDR1 SGHRS, CDR2 YFSETQ. The CDR3, as DNA: TGCGCCAGCAGCTTGGTAGGGACAGGGTGGGGAGAGCAGTTCTTC. Translation gives CASSLVGTGWGEQFF.

In its sample, this clonotype was seen many times. The chain has TRBV15 and TRBJ1-2; weak D call: TRBD1 (6 bases). The CDR3 has 15 amino acids. The germline V and J ends were trimmed by 6 bases and 7 bases, with 21 bases remaining between them. The V gene's germline CDR1 is LNHNV and CDR2 YYDKDF (reference sequence). The chain's CDR3 is CATSTPVGGMPGYTF. The DNA for the CDR3 is TGTGCCACCAGTACCCCTGTGGGGGGCATGCCTGGCTACACCTTC.

This clonotype was counted at least ten times. The V and J genes are TRBV3-1 and TRBJ2-1; D is uncertain. The CDR3 covers 15 residues. Trimming cost V 0 bases and J 0 bases, with 6 bases left between them. Germline CDR1 LGHDT, CDR2 YNNKEL (reference sequence). CDR3 region: CASSQDPSSYNEQFF. The CDR3 DNA reads TGTGCCAGCAGCCAAGATCCCAGCTCCTACAATGAGCAGTTCTTC.

This clonotype was counted many times. The rearrangement links TRBV20-1 to TRBJ2-7, with no clear D. V dropped 6 bases and J dropped 1 base, with 7 bases sitting between them. The CDR3 totals 11 residues. CDR1 is DFQATT, CDR2 SNEGSKA, per germline (reference sequence). CDR3 protein: CSALRSYEQYF. DNA for the CDR3: TGCAGTGCGCTACGTTCCTACGAGCAGTACTTC.

This clonotype occurred many times. V gene TRBV10-3 combines with J gene TRBJ1-2; the D gene is possibly TRBD1 (5 bases). V was cut by 8 bases and J by 7 bases, with 5 bases left in between. CDR3 length: 9 amino acids. Germline V lookup: CDR1 ENHRY, CDR2 SYGVKD. CDR3 nucleotide sequence: TGTGCCATCGGGGCTGGCTACACCTTC. Encoded protein: CAIGAGYTF.

This clonotype was seen ten or more times. The gene calls are TRBV11-2 and TRBJ2-1, with D tentatively TRBD2 (5 bases). The CDR3 runs 16 residues. Germline assignment: CDR1 SGHAT and CDR2 FQNNGV. Deletions cut 0 bases from V and 0 bases from J, with 9 bases between. The CDR3 DNA follows: TGTGCCAGCAGCTTAGAGGGAACTAGCTCCTACAATGAGCAGTTCTTC. This encodes CASSLEGTSSYNEQFF.

The table lists this clonotype with many counts. V is TRBV20-1 and J is TRBJ2-7; TRBD2 matches at 11 bases. J was trimmed by 3 bases and V by 6 bases; bases with no gene match: 19. The CDR3 runs 18 residues. Germline CDR1 and CDR2: DFQATT and SNEGSKA (reference sequence). The CDR3 is CSALGVTSRLAGNYEQYF. DNA of the CDR3: TGCAGTGCCCTCGGGGTTACATCCCGACTAGCGGGAAACTACGAGCAGTACTTC.